This entry lists 27 T cell receptor beta chains sequenced from one sample in a study of blood T cell repertoires in COVID-19. Some clones are missing from TCRdb's copy, which holds only in-frame ones; the method was immunoSEQ multiplex PCR. Among about 74,000 clones listed, approximately 89% were seen once. Sequenced: peripheral blood. The receptors were sampled from a woman of 80 years or more with acute or convalescent COVID-19.

This clone was recorded once. This chain connects TRBV4-1 to TRBJ1-5; 10 bases match TRBD1. There are 16 residues in the CDR3. The ends lost 0 bases at V and 7 bases at J; junction bases unmatched: 6. The germline V gene encodes CDR1 MGHRA and CDR2 YSYEKL. The DNA of the CDR3 is TGCGCCAGCAGCCAAGAAGGGACAGGGGAAGGGCAGCCCCAGCATTTT. It yields the protein CASSQEGTGEGQPQHF.

This chain links TRBV16 with TRBJ1-1; D is undetermined. Trimming stripped 1 base from V and 2 bases from J, with 8 bases between. CDR1 is KGHSY, CDR2 FQNENV, per germline. CDR3 size: 14 residues. CDR3 sequence: CASSQLYSNTEAFF. The CDR3, as DNA: TGTGCCAGCAGCCAATTGTACAGTAACACTGAAGCTTTCTTT.

This clone has a handful of counts. V and J are TRBV19 and TRBJ2-7, with D possibly being TRBD1 (8 bases). V gave up 5 bases and J gave up 6 bases, with 23 bases separating them. This CDR3 is built from 16 residues. Germline CDR1 LNHDA, CDR2 SQIVND (reference sequence). The CDR3 DNA reads TGTGCCAGTAGTCCACCCTACCGACAGGGGAGGGGCGAGCAGTACTTC. Amino acid sequence: CASSPPYRQGRGEQYF.

J is TRBJ2-7 and V is TRBV21-1; the table's D call TRBD2 went unverified against the DNA. TRBV21-1 has pseudogene status. This CDR3 has 16 amino acids. The CDR3 DNA is TGTGCCAGCAGCAAAAGCGGGGCCTCAGGGTTCTACGAGCAGTACTTC. Amino acids: CASSKSGASGFYEQYF.

The rearrangement links TRBV2 to TRBJ2-7; TRBD1 aligns across 7 bases. After removal of 6 bases from V and 0 bases from J, the junction contained 8 bases not matched to a gene. Germline lookup yields CDR1 SNHLY and CDR2 FYNNEI. The CDR3 covers 15 residues. This CDR3 reads CASSRMTGISYEQYF. DNA of the CDR3: TGTGCCAGCAGCCGAATGACAGGGATCTCCTACGAGCAGTACTTC. Looking up the rest from reference TRBV2 and TRBJ2-7 gives the full variable domain: EPEVTQTPSHQVTQMGQEVILRCVPISNHLYFYWYRQILGQKVEFLVSFYNNEISEKSEIFDDQFSVERPDGSNFTLKIRSTKLEDSAMYFCASSRMTGISYEQYFGPGTRLTVT.

V and J are TRBV7-2 and TRBJ2-1; the match to TRBD1 covers 8 bases. The germline CDR1 and CDR2 sequences are SGHTA and FQGNSA. The CDR3 contains 16 residues. The V gene end was trimmed by 0 bases and the J gene end by 3 bases; junction bases not matched to a gene: 4. The CDR3 DNA is TGTGCCAGCAGCTTAGCTTTAACAGGGGGCTACAATGAGCAGTTCTTC. Its protein is CASSLALTGGYNEQFF.

J is TRBJ1-5 and V is TRBV27; TRBD1 matches at 7 bases. CDR1 MNHEY and CDR2 SMNVEV come from the germline V gene (reference sequence). V was clipped by 5 bases and J by 4 bases; unmatched bases: 11. The CDR3 consists of 16 residues. The chain's CDR3 is CASSPNLGQLNQPQHF. The CDR3 DNA follows: TGTGCCAGCAGTCCCAATTTGGGACAGCTAAATCAGCCCCAGCATTTT.

The chain recombines TRBV18 with TRBJ2-7, with TRBD2 matching 12 bases. V lost 3 bases and J lost 5; bases outside the gene matches: 5. The CDR3 is 15 amino acids. CDR1 is KGHSH, CDR2 LQKENI, per germline. The CDR3 DNA is TGTGCCAGCTCACCGACTAGCGGGAGAAAGCACGAGCAGTACTTC. The encoded protein is CASSPTSGRKHEQYF.

The V gene is TRBV7-2, the J gene TRBJ1-2; perhaps TRBD1 as D (6 bases). V was trimmed by 5 bases and J by 1 base, leaving 8 bases between them. Germline assignment: CDR1 SGHTA and CDR2 FQGNSA. The CDR3 is 13 residues long. CDR3 region: CASSGQINYGYTF. The CDR3 nucleotides are TGTGCCAGCAGCGGACAGATTAACTATGGCTACACCTTC.

This clone was detected only once. The V and J genes are TRBV24-1 and TRBJ2-3, with TRBD1 matching 9 bases. The CDR3 runs to 14 residues. V lost 5 bases and J lost 5; bases outside the gene matches: 4. Per germline, CDR1 KGHDR and CDR2 SFDVKD. The DNA for the CDR3 is TGTGCCACCAGTGGGACAGGGGTCGGAGATACGCAGTATTTT. Its protein is CATSGTGVGDTQYF.

This clone occurred a few times. The chain carries TRBV5-1 and TRBJ1-3; tentative D call: TRBD1 (5 bases). The CDR3 is 17 residues long. Trimming left V 3 bases short and J 6 bases short, with 22 bases between. Germline loops: CDR1 SGHRS, CDR2 YFSETQ. Here the CDR3 DNA reads TGCGCCAGCAGCTCCCTTTCGGAGGGGCGAGGTTTAAACACCATATATTTT. This encodes CASSSLSEGRGLNTIYF.

This clone has a single count. The V gene is TRBV28, the J gene TRBJ2-2; 12 nucleotides line up with TRBD1. V was clipped by 7 bases and J by 7 bases; unmatched bases: 7. The CDR3 consists of 15 residues. Per germline, CDR1 MDHEN and CDR2 SYDVKM. Here the CDR3 reads CASTGQGAYVGELFF. The CDR3 DNA reads TGTGCCAGCACGGGACAGGGGGCTTATGTCGGGGAGCTGTTTTTT.

This clone turned up a few times. V usage is TRBV28 and J usage is TRBJ1-1; TRBD1 is a possible D gene (5 bases). Trimming removed 5 bases from V and 1 base from J, with 14 bases in between. The CDR3 consists of 15 residues. Germline V gene lookup returns CDR1 MDHEN and CDR2 SYDVKM. The CDR3: CASSQRGGRNTEAFF. In DNA, the CDR3 is TGTGCCAGCAGTCAACGGGGCGGGAGGAACACTGAAGCTTTCTTT.

This chain links TRBV28 with TRBJ2-7, with D possibly being TRBD1 (6 bases). Germline V gives CDR1 MDHEN, CDR2 SYDVKM. This CDR3 has 14 residues. The V end lost 7 bases, the J end lost 4 bases, and 17 bases lay between the germline ends. CDR3 amino acids: CASIQGSKPYEQYF. For the CDR3, the DNA is TGTGCCAGCATCCAGGGGTCGAAACCATACGAGCAGTACTTC. Combining the CDR3 with reference TRBV28 and TRBJ2-7 gives the whole variable domain DVKVTQSSRYLVKRTGEKVFLECVQDMDHENMFWYRQDPGLGLRLIYFSYDVKMKEKGDIPEGYSVSREKKERFSLILESASTNQTSMYLCASIQGSKPYEQYFGPGTRLTVT.

The chain employs TRBV9 and TRBJ1-1, with 7 positions matching TRBD1. Germline V gene data show CDR1 as SGDLS and CDR2 as YYNGEE. This CDR3 comprises 14 residues. J was trimmed by 3 bases and V by 3 bases; bases with no gene match: 5. CDR3 bases: TGTGCCAGCAGCGGACCGGGACAGTACACTGAAGCTTTCTTT. Encoded protein: CASSGPGQYTEAFF.

V usage is TRBV9 and J usage is TRBJ2-7; 9 bases match TRBD2. Germline trimming cut 1 base from V and 2 bases from J; bases unmatched to any gene: 4. This CDR3 spans 15 amino acids. Per germline, CDR1 SGDLS and CDR2 YYNGEE. CDR3 nucleotides: TGTGCCAGCAGCGTAACTAGCGGGTCCCCCTACGAGCAGTACTTC. Encoded protein: CASSVTSGSPYEQYF.

The chain recombines TRBV9 with TRBJ2-7; 12 bases align to TRBD2. V was clipped by 3 bases and J by 5 bases; unmatched bases: 3. Germline V CDR1 and CDR2: SGDLS, YYNGEE. The CDR3 covers 14 residues. The CDR3 DNA follows: TGTGCCAGCAGCGCTAGCGGGAGGGCCCACGAGCAGTACTTC. This translates into CASSASGRAHEQYF.

The CDR3 nucleotides are TGTGCCACCTCGAGGGCGCGAGAGACCCAGTACTTC. This gives the protein CATSRARETQYF. The rearrangement uses TRBV15 and TRBJ2-5; a possible D gene is TRBD2 (5 bases). The CDR3 length is 12 residues. With 8 bases removed from V and 4 bases from J, the gap between germline ends came to 11 bases. Germline V gene lookup returns CDR1 LNHNV and CDR2 YYDKDF (reference sequence).

The chain joins TRBV5-1 to TRBJ2-3; 11 positions agree with TRBD2. Germline CDR1 SGHRS, CDR2 YFSETQ. CDR3 length: 17 amino acids. Losses at the gene ends were 4 bases for V and 6 bases for J; bases not matched to a gene: 13. This CDR3 reads CASSPTGLADVSDTQYF. The CDR3 DNA follows: TGCGCCAGCAGCCCGACGGGACTAGCGGACGTTTCGGATACGCAGTATTTT.

The rearrangement uses TRBV5-4 and TRBJ1-2; D is perhaps TRBD1 (5 bases). Germline V gene sequence: CDR1 SGHNT, CDR2 YYREEE (reference sequence). Trimming cost V 4 bases and J 6 bases, with 13 bases left between them. The CDR3 runs 13 residues. CDR3: CASSPPGLNGYTF. The CDR3, as DNA: TGTGCCAGCAGCCCCCCAGGGCTAAATGGCTACACCTTC.

The chain combines TRBV11-2 with TRBJ2-6; 8 bases line up with TRBD1. The CDR3 is made up of 18 amino acids. V trimming: 4 bases; J trimming: 0 bases; junction bases outside the gene matches: 8. Looked up from germline, CDR1 is SGHAT and CDR2 is FQNNGV. The CDR3 sequence is CASSSSGQGLSGANVLTF. CDR3 bases: TGTGCCAGCAGCTCAAGCGGACAGGGCCTCTCTGGGGCCAACGTCCTGACTTTC.

The chain employs TRBV4-2 and TRBJ1-1; D might be TRBD1 (5 bases). Germline-derived CDR1 and CDR2 are LGHNA and YNFKEQ. The length of the CDR3 is 14 residues. The V end lost 1 base, the J end lost 1 base, and 7 bases lay between the germline ends. CDR3 sequence (DNA): TGTGCCAGCAGCCAAGGGGGGGGGAACACTGAAGCTTTCTTT. This codes for CASSQGGGNTEAFF.

In DNA form, the CDR3 reads TGTGCCAGCAGCTTCCGCAGAAACTATGGCTACACCTTC. Amino acid sequence: CASSFRRNYGYTF. The chain uses TRBV5-6 and TRBJ1-2, with unresolved D. CDR1 is SGHDT, CDR2 YYEEEE, per germline. Deletions cut 2 bases from V and 2 bases from J, with 7 bases between. This CDR3 contains 13 residues.

J is TRBJ1-1 and V is TRBV12-3 or TRBV12-4; 8 bases agree with TRBD1. Unmatched junction bases numbered 4, after V lost 6 bases and J lost 4 bases. The CDR3 runs 13 residues. CDR3 sequence reads: CASRKTGGTEAFF. CDR3 bases: TGTGCCAGCAGGAAAACAGGGGGCACTGAAGCTTTCTTT.

The chain links TRBV3-1 (or the pseudogene TRBV3-2) to TRBJ1-2, with 9 bases identical to TRBD1. CDR3 length: 15 residues. Unmatched junction bases numbered 4, after V lost 4 bases and J lost 1 base. Germline V gene lookup returns CDR1 LGHDT and CDR2 YNNKEL (reference sequence). The CDR3 loop is CASSPGQGLNYGYTF. The CDR3 DNA is TGTGCCAGCAGCCCGGGACAGGGCCTTAACTATGGCTACACCTTC.

J is TRBJ1-1 and V is TRBV18; D unresolved. CDR3 length: 15 residues. Between the trimmed V and J ends, which lost 4 bases and 1 base, there was a span of 13 bases. Germline values: CDR1 KGHSH, CDR2 LQKENI. The CDR3 loop reads CASSLSGVTNTEAFF. The DNA for the CDR3 is TGTGCCAGCTCACTATCGGGAGTCACGAACACTGAAGCTTTCTTT.

V is TRBV6-5 and J is TRBJ2-5; D is unclear. The germline V gene has CDR1 MNHEY and CDR2 SVGAGI. This CDR3 region has 11 residues. The V and J ends lost 8 bases and 5 bases respectively, with 9 bases between them. CDR3 coding DNA: TGTGCCAGCGCCACCGGGGAGACCCAGTACTTC. This codes for CASATGETQYF.